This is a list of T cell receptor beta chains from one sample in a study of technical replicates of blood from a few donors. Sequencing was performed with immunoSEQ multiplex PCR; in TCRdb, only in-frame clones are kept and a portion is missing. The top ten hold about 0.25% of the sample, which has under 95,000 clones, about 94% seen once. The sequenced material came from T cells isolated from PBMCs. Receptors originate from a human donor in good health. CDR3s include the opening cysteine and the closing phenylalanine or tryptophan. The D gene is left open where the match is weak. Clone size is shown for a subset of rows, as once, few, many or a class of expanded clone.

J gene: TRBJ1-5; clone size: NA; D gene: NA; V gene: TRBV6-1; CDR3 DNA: TGTGCCAGCAGTGAAGCCAACATTCGCCCGAATCAGCCCCAGCATTTT; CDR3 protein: CASSEANIRPNQPQHF
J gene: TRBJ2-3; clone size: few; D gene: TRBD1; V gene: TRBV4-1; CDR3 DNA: TGCGCCAGCAGCCAAAGACCGACAGGGAACACAGATACGCAGTATTTT; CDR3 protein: CASSQRPTGNTDTQYF
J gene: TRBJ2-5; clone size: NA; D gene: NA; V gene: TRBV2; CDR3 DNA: TGTGCCAGCAGTGCTGCAGGGGAACAAGAGACCCAGTACTTC; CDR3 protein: CASSAAGEQETQYF
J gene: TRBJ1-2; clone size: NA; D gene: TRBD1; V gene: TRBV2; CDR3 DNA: TGTGCCAGCAGCGACGGACAGGGGGGTGGCTACACCTTC; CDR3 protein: CASSDGQGGGYTF
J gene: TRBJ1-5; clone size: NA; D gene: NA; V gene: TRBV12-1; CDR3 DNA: TGTGCCAGCAGCCTCTACTCCGAGGGACAGGGATTCAATCAGCCCCAGCATTTT; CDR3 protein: CASSLYSEGQGFNQPQHF
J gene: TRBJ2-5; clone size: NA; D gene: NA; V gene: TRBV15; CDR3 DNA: TGTGCCACCAGCCCCAGACTCCAAGAGACCCAGTACTTC; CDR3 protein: CATSPRLQETQYF
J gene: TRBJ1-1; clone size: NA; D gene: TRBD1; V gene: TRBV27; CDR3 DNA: TGTGCCAGCAGTTCCATACACAGGGGCAACACTGAAGCTTTCTTT; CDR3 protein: CASSSIHRGNTEAFF
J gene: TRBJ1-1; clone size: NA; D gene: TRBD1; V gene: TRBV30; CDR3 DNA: TGTGCCTGGAGTTTTATTGGGACAGGGACTGAAGCTTTCTTT; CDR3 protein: CAWSFIGTGTEAFF
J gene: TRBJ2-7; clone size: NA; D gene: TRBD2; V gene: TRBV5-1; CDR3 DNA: TGCGCCAGCAGCCCGGGAGGGGTACTTACGTCTCACGAGCAGTACTTC; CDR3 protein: CASSPGGVLTSHEQYF
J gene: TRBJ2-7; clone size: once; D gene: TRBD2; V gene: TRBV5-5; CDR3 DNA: TGTGCCAGCAGCTTGTCGATAGCGGGGTTCGAGGACGAGCAGTACTTC; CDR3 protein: CASSLSIAGFEDEQYF
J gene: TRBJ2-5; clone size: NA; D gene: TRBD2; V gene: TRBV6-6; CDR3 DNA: TGTGCCAGCACAGCTCGCTCGGGGGGAGGTGCAGAGACCCAGTACTTC; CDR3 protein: CASTARSGGGAETQYF
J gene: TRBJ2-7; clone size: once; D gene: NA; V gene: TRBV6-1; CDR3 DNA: TGTGCCAGCAGACCCCAAGGGGAAGAGCAGTACTTC; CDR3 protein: CASRPQGEEQYF
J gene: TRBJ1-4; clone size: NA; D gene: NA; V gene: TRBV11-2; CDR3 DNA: TGTGCCAGCAGCCGATCGGAGGTAACAACTAATGAAAAACTGTTTTTT; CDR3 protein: CASSRSEVTTNEKLFF
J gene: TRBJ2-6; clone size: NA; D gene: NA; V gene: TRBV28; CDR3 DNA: TGTGCCAGCAGTCCCGGACAGTTCTCTGGGGCCAACGTCCTGACTTTC; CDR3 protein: CASSPGQFSGANVLTF
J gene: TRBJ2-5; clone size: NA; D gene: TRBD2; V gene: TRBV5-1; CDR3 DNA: TGCGCCAGCAGCTTGGCCTTACTAGCGGGCGAGACCCAGTACTTC; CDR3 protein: CASSLALLAGETQYF
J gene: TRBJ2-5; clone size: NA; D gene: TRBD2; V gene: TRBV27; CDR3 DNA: TGTGCCAGCAGTTCCATACTAGCGGTCGGGAGGTGGGAGACCCAGTACTTC; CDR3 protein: CASSSILAVGRWETQYF
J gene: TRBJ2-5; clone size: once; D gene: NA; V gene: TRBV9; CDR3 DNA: TGTGCCAGCAGCGTAGTAGGGGTGGAGACCCAGTACTTC; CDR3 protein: CASSVVGVETQYF
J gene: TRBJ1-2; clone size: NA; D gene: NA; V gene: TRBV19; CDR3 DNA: TGTGCCAGTAGTATATTTTCTGGTCTCGGGGATGGCTACACCTTC; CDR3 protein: CASSIFSGLGDGYTF
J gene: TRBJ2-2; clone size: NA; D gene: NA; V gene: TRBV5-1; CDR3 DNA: TGCGCCAGCAGCTTGCTAGGGGAACACACCGGGGAGCTGTTTTTT; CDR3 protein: CASSLLGEHTGELFF
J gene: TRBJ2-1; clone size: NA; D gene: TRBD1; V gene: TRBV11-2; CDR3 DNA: TGTGCCAGCAGCTTGGGTACCGGGACAGGGGGCAATGAGCAGTTCTTC; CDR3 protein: CASSLGTGTGGNEQFF
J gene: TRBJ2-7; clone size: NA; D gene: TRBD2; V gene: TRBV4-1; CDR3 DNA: TGCGCCAGCAGCCAAGAGGGGACTAGCGGGCGGTTTCGCCCCACCTCCTACGAGCAGTACTTC; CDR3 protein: CASSQEGTSGRFRPTSYEQYF
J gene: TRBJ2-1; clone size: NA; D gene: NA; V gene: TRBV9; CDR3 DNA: TGTGCCAGCAGCACACAGGGATTCCGAAAAAACAATGAGCAGTTCTTC; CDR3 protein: CASSTQGFRKNNEQFF
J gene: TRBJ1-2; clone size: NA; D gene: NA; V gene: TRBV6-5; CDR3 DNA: TGTGCCAGCACCCCGGACAGTAACTATGGCTACACCTTC; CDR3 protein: CASTPDSNYGYTF
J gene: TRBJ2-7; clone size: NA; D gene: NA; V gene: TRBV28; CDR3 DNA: TGTGCCAGCAGTTCAAGAGACACCGGAGGGTACGAGCAGTACTTC; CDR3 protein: CASSSRDTGGYEQYF
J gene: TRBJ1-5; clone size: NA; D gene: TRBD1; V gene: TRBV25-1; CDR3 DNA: TGTGCCAGCGGGGACAGGGGGCTTGGCAATCAGCCCCAGCATTTT; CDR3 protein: CASGDRGLGNQPQHF